Listed below are T cell receptor beta chains from one sample, sequenced in a study of CD8 T cells in ankylosing spondylitis. TCRdb called the 5' RACE reads again in MiXCR, with one record for every CDR3 protein. Counted here are 150,000 to 200,000 distinct CDR3 sequences, around a third occurring once; the ten biggest clones make up around 6%. Sample: synovial fluid, either unsorted or a sorted T cell fraction (not recorded which). Source of these receptors: a male donor with ankylosing spondylitis. CDR3s include the opening cysteine and the closing phenylalanine or tryptophan. A D gene is named only where the DNA matches it firmly. Size is stated for part of the rows, as once, few or many counts, or as a class when the clone is expanded.

j_gene | abundance | d_gene | v_gene | CDR3nt | CDR3aa
TRBJ2-1 | once | TRBD2 | TRBV14 | TGTGCCAGCAGCCCACTAGCGGGAGGTATCTACAATGAGCAGTTCTTC | CASSPLAGGIYNEQFF
TRBJ1-5 | NA | TRBD1 | TRBV15 | TGTGCCACCTCCGGGACAGCTAATCAGCCCCAGCATTTT | CATSGTANQPQHF
TRBJ1-4 | many | NA | TRBV5-1 | TGCGCCAGCAGCTTTGACGGGATGGGGGAAAAACTGTTTTTT | CASSFDGMGEKLFF
TRBJ2-7 | few | TRBD2 | TRBV7-8 | TGTGCCAGCAGCTTCGGGACTAGCGGGGTTGGAGGGTACTTC | CASSFGTSGVGGYF
TRBJ2-1 | NA | TRBD1 | TRBV11-2 | TGTGCCAGCAGTTCCCTAAGGGGGGACAGGAATGAGCAGTTCTTC | CASSSLRGDRNEQFF
TRBJ2-5 | many | NA | TRBV10-3 | TGTGCCATCAGTGAGGTCTTTAAAGAGACCCAGTACTTC | CAISEVFKETQYF
TRBJ1-2 | NA | NA | TRBV9 | TGTGCCAGCACCACGGGTGTCGCTCGTGGACGCTACACCTTC | CASTTGVARGRYTF
TRBJ2-3 | NA | NA | TRBV6-4 | TGTGCCAGCAGTGACGGGGGGGCCTCAGATACGCAGTATTTT | CASSDGGASDTQYF
TRBJ2-5 | many | NA | TRBV4-3 | TGCGCCAGCAGCCACGGGTTCGGGGAGACCCAGTACTTC | CASSHGFGETQYF
TRBJ2-7 | many | TRBD1 | TRBV27 | TGTGCCAGCAGTAACGGGGACAGGAACTACGAGCAGTACTTC | CASSNGDRNYEQYF
TRBJ2-1 | NA | TRBD2 | TRBV6-2/TRBV6-3 | TGTGCCAGCAGTTACGTCGGTGGTCCAGGACTAGCGGGGGCTCAAGGCGATGAGCAGTTCTTC | CASSYVGGPGLAGAQGDEQFF
TRBJ2-2 | few | NA | TRBV27 | TGTGCCAGCAGTCTTGCCCTAGGCGCCGGGGAGCTGTTTTTT | CASSLALGAGELFF
TRBJ2-7 | NA | NA | TRBV4-3 | TGCGCCAGCAGCCTCCGACCTGCGGTTAGCGGAGCCTCCTACGAGCAGTACTTC | CASSLRPAVSGASYEQYF
TRBJ2-1 | NA | NA | TRBV28 | TGTGCCAGCGGGAACCCTCAGTTCTTC | CASGNPQFF
TRBJ1-6 | NA | NA | TRBV2 | TGTGCCAGCAGAGTGAGTACAGCAAATTCACCCCTCCACTTT | CASRVSTANSPLHF
TRBJ1-2 | NA | NA | TRBV10-3 | TGTGCCATCAGTGGCCAGAACTATGGCTACACCTTC | CAISGQNYGYTF
TRBJ2-5 | NA | TRBD1 | TRBV4-2 | TGTGCCAGCAGCCAAGCTGTTGGACAGGGGGCCCAAGAGACCCAGTACTTC | CASSQAVGQGAQETQYF
TRBJ2-1 | NA | NA | TRBV10-2 | TGCGCCAGCAGCCCCGGGGACCCGAGCTCCTACAATGAGCAGTTCTTC | CASSPGDPSSYNEQFF
TRBJ2-1 | NA | NA | TRBV6-5 | TGTGCCAGCAGTTACTCGCTGTCTCTGTACAATGAGCAGTTCTTC | CASSYSLSLYNEQFF
TRBJ2-7 | NA | NA | TRBV10-1 | TGCGCCAGCAGCCCCGGGGCCGGTGGGACCTACGAGCAGTACTTC | CASSPGAGGTYEQYF
TRBJ2-2 | NA | NA | TRBV3-1 | TGTGCCAGCAGCCAAGGGGCAGGCCACACCGGGGAGCTGTTTTTT | CASSQGAGHTGELFF
TRBJ2-5 | NA | TRBD1 | TRBV20-1 | TGCAGTGCTAGGCCGGGACAGGGGTTGAGAGAGACCCAGTACTTC | CSARPGQGLRETQYF
TRBJ2-3 | few | TRBD2 | TRBV11-2 | TGTGCCAGCAGCTCCGGGACTAGAGGCACAGATACGCAGTATTTT | CASSSGTRGTDTQYF
TRBJ1-1 | few | NA | TRBV6-6 | TGTGCCAGCCGACGGGGGTCGAACACTGAAGCTTTCTTT | CASRRGSNTEAFF
TRBJ2-7 | few | TRBD2 | TRBV20-1 | TGCAGTGCTATAGTCACTAGCGGGAGTTACGAGCAGTACTTC | CSAIVTSGSYEQYF
TRBJ2-7 | few | TRBD2 | TRBV6-1 | TGTGCCAGCAGGGATAGCGGGGCGATCTACGAGCAGTACTTC | CASRDSGAIYEQYF